This T cell receptor (beta chain) appears in the sequencing data of a study of blood T cell repertoires in COVID-19 (TCRdb year 2020). For context, the study as a whole: Samples from collaborators originated in the United States, Italy and Spain and spanned both the acute and convalescent phases of COVID-19. The prospective study material was composed of cDNA or gDNA derived from T cells, B-cell-depleted T cells, or PBMCs. Deeply sampled blood TCRbeta repertoires from subjects exposed to, actively infected with, or recovered from COVID-19 were included in the dataset. A freely available public database, intended as a resource for researchers studying the immune response to SARS-CoV-2, is where the repertoires were released. Samples were obtained from the ongoing ImmuneRACE study (first 160 participants) and from some 1,200 subjects provided by 6 global collaborators. The sample metadata nearly always contained a de-identified subject ID, COVID-19 status, age in years and sex. HLA class I and class II types, where available, came from metadata supplied by the sample provider rather than from assay-based typing. Summary of the overall study and its limitations: The quantity of clinical and demographic metadata differed by source and by participant and was supplied without curation.

TCRbeta CDR3 regions were amplified from genomic DNA by means of the immunoSEQ Assay, a bias-controlled multiplex PCR. Concerning the study's data processing: The number of nucleated cells in each sample was estimated by amplification of reference gene primers within the assay. Sequence reads were collapsed and filtered to measure the absolute abundance of every unique TCRbeta CDR3 rearrangement. For each sample, productive Simpson clonality was calculated by taking the square root of Simpson's diversity index across productive rearrangements. TCRdb mirrors the immuneACCESS table, restricted to in-frame sequences. Some clones are absent from its copies; in checked studies, under half trace to an unresolved V gene, and the reason for the others is unknown. D and trimming were read from the DNA, whereas the V and J calls and clone size are those reported in that table. For this sample there are about 250,000 clones; about 80% appear just once. The ten largest clones take up about 3.4% of the sample.

Trimming accounts for 5 bases at V and 3 bases at J, while the number of junction bases matched to no gene is 7. Reading from cysteine to phenylalanine, the CDR3 counts 15 amino acids. Of all the DNA, just the CDR3 is kept, 45 bases in frame from base 1. CDR1 and CDR2 are read off the germline V gene as MNHEY and SVGAGI. To note about this clone: Its antigen remains unidentified. Base qualities are missing; no much larger clone stands one base away.

Enrolling through a virtual design, the prospective study's participants ranged in age from about 18 to 100 years and lived across 24 United States geographic areas. In the prospective study, participants were assigned to cohorts based on the clinical history participants reported in a screening survey and a study questionnaire. For ImmuneRACE Cohort 3, a participant was defined as recovered based on two consecutive negative NP/OP PCR tests, clearance by a healthcare professional, or resolution of symptoms. In the prospective study, mobile phlebotomists collected whole blood, serum and a nasopharyngeal or oropharyngeal swab from each participant. Prospective study participants could optionally give additional blood draws and questionnaires over an approximately two-month period. Before DNA extraction, blood samples from the prospective study were shipped at room temperature or frozen.

Sample: PBMCs or T cells enriched from blood (not recorded which). This TCR was sampled from a man aged 50 to 59 who had recovered from COVID-19. The chain links TRBV6-5 with TRBJ1-2, with 9 middle bases fitting TRBD1. The DNA reads TGTGCCAGCAGTAATGGACAGGGGTCCTACTATGGCTACACCTTC. Its product reads: CASSNGQGSYYGYTF.